This T cell receptor beta chain emerged from a study of blood T cells in healthy people across ages. Overall study findings and caveats: Strong correlation was found linking TCR beta diversity to naive T cell percentage.

The CDR3 is 15 amino acids. V lost 4 bases and J 5 bases, leaving 14 bases between the germline ends. Germline V gene lookup returns CDR1 LGHNA and CDR2 YSLEER. The second PCR ran about 6 to 12 cycles with a sample-barcoded 5' primer and J-beta primers. TCRdb used MiXCR to reprocess the 5' RACE reads, holding one entry per CDR3 protein. The table has 650,000 to 700,000 distinct CDR3 sequences, roughly 32% seen once. Comments on this clonotype: Its cognate antigen is unknown.

Sequencing was carried out using blood. The gene calls are TRBV4-3 and TRBJ2-2; tentatively, D is TRBD1 or TRBD2 (5 bases each). The receptor comes from a woman older than 75 in good health. CDR3 in DNA: TGCGCCAGCAGCCGGGACGGCCAAAGGACCGGGGAGCTGTTTTTT. This translates into CASSRDGQRTGELFF.